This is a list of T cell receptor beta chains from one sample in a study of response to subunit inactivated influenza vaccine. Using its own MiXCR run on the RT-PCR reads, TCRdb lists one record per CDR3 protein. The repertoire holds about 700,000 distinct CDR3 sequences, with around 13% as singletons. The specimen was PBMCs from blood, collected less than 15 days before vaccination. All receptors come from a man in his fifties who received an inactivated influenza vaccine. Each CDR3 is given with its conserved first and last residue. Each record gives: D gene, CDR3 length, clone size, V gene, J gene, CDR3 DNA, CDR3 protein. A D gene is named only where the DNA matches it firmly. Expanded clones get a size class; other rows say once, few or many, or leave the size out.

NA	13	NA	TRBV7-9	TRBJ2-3	TGTGCCAGCAGCTCGAGCAGTGCAGATACGCAGTATTTT	CASSSSSADTQYF
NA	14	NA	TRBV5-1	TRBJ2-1	TGCGCCAGCAGCTTGGACAGGGAGGGGGATGAGCAGTTCTTC	CASSLDREGDEQFF
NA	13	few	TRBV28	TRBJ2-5	TGTGCCAGCAGTTGGGGACTTGCGGTGACCCAGTACTTC	CASSWGLAVTQYF
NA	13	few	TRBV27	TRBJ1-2	TGTGCCAGCAGTTTAAGCTTCGTCACTGGCTACACCTTC	CASSLSFVTGYTF
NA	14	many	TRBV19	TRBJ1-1	TGTGCCAGCCTCCCAACGGTAATGAACACTGAAGCTTTCTTT	CASLPTVMNTEAFF
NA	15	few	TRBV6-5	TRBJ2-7	TGTGCCAGCAGTTACTCAACGGGACGGGGCTACGAGCAGTACTTC	CASSYSTGRGYEQYF
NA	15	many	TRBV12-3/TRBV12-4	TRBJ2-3	TGTGCCAGCAGTTTGGGCCATCCGAGCGCAGATACGCAGTATTTT	CASSLGHPSADTQYF
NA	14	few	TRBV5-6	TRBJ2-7	TGTGCCAGCAGGCCCAAGGGCGGAGCCTACGAGCAGTACTTC	CASRPKGGAYEQYF
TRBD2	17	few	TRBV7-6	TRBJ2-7	TGTGCCAGCAGCTGGGGATTGACTAGCGGGAGTAGGTACGAGCAGTACTTC	CASSWGLTSGSRYEQYF
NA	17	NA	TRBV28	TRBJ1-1	TGTGCCAGCAGTTCCCCCCCGAGGCGGCATACAAACACTGAAGCTTTCTTT	CASSSPPRRHTNTEAFF
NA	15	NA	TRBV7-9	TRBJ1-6	TGTGCCAGCAGCCCTCTTGGCAGGGTTGGTTCACCCCTCCACTTT	CASSPLGRVGSPLHF
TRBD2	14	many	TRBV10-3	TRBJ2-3	TGTGCCATCAGTGACGGTCTAGCGGGGGACACGCAGTATTTT	CAISDGLAGDTQYF
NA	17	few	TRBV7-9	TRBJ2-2	TGTGCCAGCAGCTTTCTCGGGCCGACAGGCCGGAACGGGGAGCTGTTTTTT	CASSFLGPTGRNGELFF
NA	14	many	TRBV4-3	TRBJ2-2	TGCGCCAGCAGCCAAGAAGGGGGAACCGGGGAGCTGTTTTTT	CASSQEGGTGELFF
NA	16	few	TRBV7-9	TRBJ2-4	TGTGCCAGCAGCTCACAGCCCCGGGACGGCAAAAACATTCAGTACTTC	CASSSQPRDGKNIQYF
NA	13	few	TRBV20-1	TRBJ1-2	TGCAGTGCTAGAGTGGGTCAGGGAGATGGCTACACCTTC	CSARVGQGDGYTF
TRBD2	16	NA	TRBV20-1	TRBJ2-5	TGCAGTGCTAGAGATCCAAGCGGGGGGGCCCTAGAGACCCAGTACTTC	CSARDPSGGALETQYF
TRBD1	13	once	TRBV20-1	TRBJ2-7	TGCAGTGCTAGGGACAGGGGCCCCTACGAGCAGTACTTC	CSARDRGPYEQYF
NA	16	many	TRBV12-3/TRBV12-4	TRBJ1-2	TGTGCCAGCAGTTTAACTTGGGACATAGCTAACTATGGCTACACCTTC	CASSLTWDIANYGYTF
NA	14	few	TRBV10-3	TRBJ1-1	TGTGCCATCTCTTCGGGCAGGGGTATAGATGAAGCTTTCTTT	CAISSGRGIDEAFF
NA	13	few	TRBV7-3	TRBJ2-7	TGTGCCAGCAGCTTAGGGACCGGGACGGAGCAGTACTTC	CASSLGTGTEQYF
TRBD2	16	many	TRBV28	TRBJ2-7	TGTGCCAGCAGTTTATATCCGCGGGGGACTACCTACGAGCAGTACTTC	CASSLYPRGTTYEQYF
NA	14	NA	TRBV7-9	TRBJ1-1	TGTGCCAGCAGCTTATCGGCCAGTGGCCCTGAAGCTTTCTTT	CASSLSASGPEAFF
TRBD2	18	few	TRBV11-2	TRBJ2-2	TGTGCCAGCAGCTCTTGGCCGGTGGGGAGGGGGAACACCGGGGAGCTGTTTTTT	CASSSWPVGRGNTGELFF